What follows are 31 T cell receptor beta chains derived from one specimen sequenced in a study of control samples from healthy donors and cancer patients. Profiling relied on immunoSEQ multiplex PCR, and the TCRdb table lists in-frame clones only, not all of them. The table shows about 80,000 clones, with around 80% occurring only once. The specimen was PBMCs. The receptors come from a man in his fifties or sixties with head and neck cancer.

This chain uses TRBV7-8 with TRBJ1-6, with a tentative D call TRBD1 (6 bases). The CDR3 covers 16 residues. Trimming pared 2 bases from V and 7 bases from J, leaving 15 bases between. Germline V CDR1 and CDR2: SGHVS, FQNEAQ. DNA for the CDR3: TGTGCCAGCAGCTTATCGATCAGGGGTGACAATTCACCCCTCCACTTT. This gives the protein CASSLSIRGDNSPLHF.

This chain connects TRBV11-2 to TRBJ2-2; 7 nucleotides match TRBD2. V lost 5 bases, J lost 4 bases, and 10 bases stayed unmatched. Germline lookup yields CDR1 SGHAT and CDR2 FQNNGV. The CDR3 runs 16 residues. CDR3 region: CASSPFAGTITGELFF. The DNA of the CDR3 is TGTGCCAGCAGCCCCTTTGCGGGGACTATCACCGGGGAGCTGTTTTTT.

Comments on this clone: Mismatch with germline at one junction end may stem from a read error. The genes are TRBV28 and TRBJ1-2, with D unresolved. Germline CDR1 is MDHEN and CDR2 is SYDVKM. The CDR3 consists of 10 residues. The CDR3 loop reads CASGGRTYGF. CDR3 in DNA: TGTGCCAGCGGCGGCAGGACGTACGGCTTC.

This chain joins TRBV19 and TRBJ2-1; D may correspond to TRBD1 or TRBD2 (5 bases each). This CDR3 spans 13 amino acids. From germline, CDR1 is LNHDA and CDR2 SQIVND (reference sequence). The V end lost 3 bases, the J end lost 6 bases, and 9 bases lay between the germline ends. The CDR3 DNA sequence: TGTGCCAGTAGTATTGGGGGAGCCAATGAGCAGTTCTTC. The encoded protein is CASSIGGANEQFF. Complete variable domain (other parts from reference TRBV19 and TRBJ2-1): DGGITQSPKYLFRKEGQNVTLSCEQNLNHDAMYWYRQDPGQGLRLIYYSQIVNDFQKGDIAEGYSVSREKKESFPLTVTSAQKNPTAFYLCASSIGGANEQFFGPGTRLTVL.

The chain has TRBV28 and TRBJ2-5; 8 positions match TRBD1. This CDR3 comprises 14 residues. V lost 1 base and J lost 7; bases outside the gene matches: 5. CDR1 and CDR2 from the germline V gene are MDHEN and SYDVKM. CDR3 DNA: TGTGCCAGCAGTTTATCAGCAGGGGGCGCGACCCAGTACTTC. Residues: CASSLSAGGATQYF.

V gene TRBV28 combines with J gene TRBJ2-2; TRBD1 is a possible D gene (6 bases). This CDR3 comprises 15 residues. Germline V gene data show CDR1 as MDHEN and CDR2 as SYDVKM. V lost 3 bases and J lost 8, with 16 bases in between. The CDR3 DNA reads TGTGCCAGCAGTTTTGGGGGCAGACCGGGAGGGGAGCTGTTTTTT. Translating gives CASSFGGRPGGELFF.

As to this clone: This specimen includes other DNA sequences encoding the same CDR3. This CDR3 is CASSVGGSGTQYF. The CDR3 DNA follows: TGTGCCAGCAGCGTAGGGGGTAGCGGGACCCAGTACTTC. The V call is TRBV9, the J call TRBJ2-5; D may be TRBD2 (6 bases). Deletions cut 0 bases from V and 7 bases from J, with 10 bases between. Germline-derived CDR1 and CDR2 are SGDLS and YYNGEE. The CDR3 loop spans 13 amino acids.

The chain employs TRBV15 and TRBJ2-7; tentatively, D is TRBD1 or TRBD2 (5 bases each). Germline CDR1 is LNHNV and CDR2 is YYDKDF (reference sequence). The CDR3 length is 15 residues. Trimming took 1 base from V and 7 from J, leaving 17 bases between them. The CDR3 DNA reads TGTGCCACCAGCAGAGCCAGGGTGGGGCCGGGGGAGCAGTACTTC. It codes for CATSRARVGPGEQYF.

This sequence joins TRBV27 and TRBJ2-1, with D uncertain. V lost 5 bases and J lost 9, with 14 bases in between. The germline gives CDR1 MNHEY, CDR2 SMNVEV (reference sequence). The CDR3 is made up of 13 amino acids. CDR3 region: CASSPRTMGEQFF. CDR3 sequence (DNA): TGTGCCAGCAGTCCTAGGACCATGGGTGAGCAGTTCTTC.

This rearrangement joins TRBV27 to TRBJ1-5, with a possible D match to TRBD1 (6 bases). This CDR3 contains 18 residues. CDR1 and CDR2 (germline): MNHEY, SMNVEV (reference sequence). V lost 1 base and J 4 bases, leaving 20 bases between the germline ends. This chain's CDR3 is CASSLLGRGLRINQPQHF. DNA for the CDR3: TGTGCCAGCAGTTTATTGGGCCGGGGGCTGAGAATAAATCAGCCCCAGCATTTT.

V gene TRBV5-4 combines with J gene TRBJ2-1; 12 bases line up with TRBD2. Per the germline V gene, CDR1 is SGHNT and CDR2 is YYREEE (reference sequence). The V gene end was trimmed by 4 bases and the J gene end by 5 bases; junction bases not matched to a gene: 4. The CDR3 is made up of 15 amino acids. The CDR3 DNA follows: TGTGCCAGCAGCCCGACTAGCGGGAGACACAATGAGCAGTTCTTC. It yields the protein CASSPTSGRHNEQFF.

CDR3 DNA sequence: TGTGCCAGCAGTCTCGGACAGAACACCGGGGAGCTGTTTTTT. This codes for CASSLGQNTGELFF. The V gene is TRBV27, the J gene TRBJ2-2; possibly TRBD1 for D (5 bases). V was trimmed by 5 bases and J by 1 base, leaving 8 bases between them. This CDR3 is built from 14 residues. The V gene's germline CDR1 is MNHEY and CDR2 SMNVEV (reference sequence).

The chain carries TRBV7-2 and TRBJ2-3, with D perhaps given as TRBD1 or TRBD2 (5 bases each). This CDR3 region has 15 residues. The germline V gene has CDR1 SGHTA and CDR2 FQGNSA. V was trimmed by 2 bases and J by 3 bases, leaving 12 bases between them. CDR3 sequence (DNA): TGTGCCAGCAGCTTAAGGGTGGGGGTAACAGATACGCAGTATTTT. Translating it yields CASSLRVGVTDTQYF. Full variable domain (remainder filled in from reference TRBV7-2 and TRBJ2-3): GAGVSQSPSNKVTEKGKDVELRCDPISGHTALYWYRQSLGQGLEFLIYFQGNSAPDKSGLPSDRFSAERTGGSVSTLTIQRTQQEDSAVYLCASSLRVGVTDTQYFGPGTRLTVL.

The chain has TRBV10-3 and TRBJ1-5; D unclear. The V gene's germline CDR1 is ENHRY and CDR2 SYGVKD. The CDR3 contains 12 residues. The V end was cut by 6 bases, the J end by 3 bases, with 6 bases between. CDR3 nucleotides: TGTGCCATCAGCCCAAACAATCAGCCCCAGCATTTT. This codes for CAISPNNQPQHF.

The J gene is TRBJ2-5, the V gene TRBV5-1; possible D gene TRBD2, 6 bases. The ends were cut back, 0 bases at V and 3 bases at J, with 9 bases in the middle. The length of the CDR3 is 14 residues. Germline-derived CDR1 and CDR2 are SGHRS and YFSETQ. CDR3 bases: TGCGCCAGCAGCTTGGGGGACTGGGAAGAGACCCAGTACTTC. It codes for CASSLGDWEETQYF.

The V and J genes are TRBV6-5 and TRBJ2-4, with 8 bases matching TRBD2. The junction had 3 bases not matched to a gene; V was cut back by 5 bases and J by 3 bases. CDR3 length: 14 amino acids. Per the germline V gene, CDR1 is MNHEY and CDR2 is SVGAGI. The CDR3 nucleotides are TGTGCCAGCAGTCCCCGGGGGGGCAAAAACATTCAGTACTTC. It is translated as CASSPRGGKNIQYF.

This clone was counted between two and nine times. The gene calls are TRBV25-1 and TRBJ2-3, with a possible D match to TRBD2 (5 bases). This CDR3 contains 13 residues. V gave up 6 bases and J gave up 3 bases, with 10 bases separating them. Germline CDR1 is MGHDK and CDR2 is SYGVNS. The CDR3 DNA sequence: TGTGCCAGCAGCTTACTAGGGACAGATACGCAGTATTTT. Encoded protein: CASSLLGTDTQYF.

CDR3 region: CASSTHGRPSYNEQFF. The DNA for the CDR3 is TGTGCCAGCAGCACCCACGGGAGGCCCTCCTACAATGAGCAGTTCTTC. The rearrangement joins TRBV21-1 to TRBJ2-1; the table's TRBD2 call for D was not verified on the DNA. TRBV21-1 represents a pseudogene. CDR3 length: 16 residues.

The chain is built from TRBV19 and TRBJ1-1; D is uncertain. CDR3 length: 14 amino acids. CDR1 is LNHDA, CDR2 SQIVND, per germline (reference sequence). V lost 6 bases and J 2 bases, leaving 13 bases between the germline ends. The CDR3: CASRTTSANTEAFF. DNA for the CDR3: TGTGCCAGTAGAACCACATCGGCTAACACTGAAGCTTTCTTT.

The chain links TRBV11-2 to TRBJ2-7; 9 positions agree with TRBD1. After removal of 4 bases from V and 1 base from J, the junction contained 2 bases not matched to a gene. The CDR3 is 14 amino acids. The germline gives CDR1 SGHAT, CDR2 FQNNGV. The CDR3 coding sequence is TGTGCCAGCAGCTGGGGACAGGGATCCTACGAGCAGTACTTC. Its translation is CASSWGQGSYEQYF. Full variable domain (rest looked up from reference TRBV11-2 and TRBJ2-7): EAGVAQSPRYKIIEKRQSVAFWCNPISGHATLYWYQQILGQGPKLLIQFQNNGVVDDSQLPKDRFSAERLKGVDSTLKIQPAKLEDSAVYLCASSWGQGSYEQYFGPGTRLTVT.

V usage is TRBV10-3 and J usage is TRBJ2-7, with 7 nucleotides matching TRBD1. V was pared by 2 bases and J by 5 bases, with 9 bases of the junction left unmatched. The CDR3 extends over 15 amino acids. CDR1 ENHRY and CDR2 SYGVKD come from the germline V gene. The CDR3 sequence is CAISEGLTGTDEQYF. For the CDR3, the DNA is TGTGCCATCAGTGAGGGTTTGACAGGGACAGACGAGCAGTACTTC.

V and J are TRBV28 and TRBJ2-2; perhaps TRBD2 as D (5 bases). This CDR3 contains 16 residues. V lost 9 bases to trimming and J lost 1 base, with 18 bases between them. The germline V gene has CDR1 MDHEN and CDR2 SYDVKM. The CDR3 DNA is TGTGCCAGTCAAACCATAGCGAGTAGGAACACCGGGGAGCTGTTTTTT. Translation: CASQTIASRNTGELFF.

The chain carries TRBV6-2 or TRBV6-3 and TRBJ2-1; no clear D gene. Germline V lookup: CDR1 MNHEY, CDR2 SVGEGT. V lost 5 bases, J lost 5 bases, and 13 bases lay in between. The CDR3 is 14 residues long. In DNA, the CDR3 is TGTGCCAGCAGTCCCCTGGACCGCGACAATGAGCAGTTCTTC. Its protein is CASSPLDRDNEQFF.

In this sample, this clone turned up a few times. The chain couples TRBV11-2 to TRBJ2-3; D unresolved. Trimming stripped 5 bases from V and 6 bases from J, with 6 bases between. CDR1 is SGHAT, CDR2 FQNNGV, per germline. CDR3 length equals 11 residues. This chain's CDR3 is CASSQFDTQYF. As DNA, the CDR3 is TGTGCCAGCAGCCAGTTCGATACGCAGTATTTT.

The V call is TRBV19, the J call TRBJ2-1, with 8 positions matching TRBD2. Germline assignment: CDR1 LNHDA and CDR2 SQIVND (reference sequence). J gave up 5 bases and V 7 bases, and 10 bases lay outside the gene matches. The CDR3 has 15 residues. The CDR3 region is CASIGGGYSHNEQFF. In DNA, the CDR3 is TGTGCCAGTATCGGGGGGGGCTACAGTCACAATGAGCAGTTCTTC.

The chain combines TRBV29-1 with TRBJ2-1; 7 positions match TRBD2. Unmatched junction bases numbered 6, after V lost 7 bases and J lost 0 bases. The germline CDR1 and CDR2 sequences are SQVTM and ANQGSEA. The CDR3 covers 14 residues. CDR3 region: CSATGTTSYNEQFF. The CDR3 DNA reads as TGCAGCGCTACCGGGACTACCTCCTACAATGAGCAGTTCTTC.

The chain uses TRBV19 and TRBJ1-5; D is uncertain. Trimming left V 5 bases short and J 7 bases short, with 15 bases between. In germline, CDR1 is LNHDA, CDR2 SQIVND (reference sequence). This CDR3 spans 14 amino acids. CDR3 sequence: CASSFPDPGQPQHF. Here the CDR3 DNA reads TGTGCCAGTAGTTTCCCGGACCCGGGGCAGCCCCAGCATTTT.

The chain recombines TRBV7-2 with TRBJ1-3; the D gene is possibly TRBD1 (5 bases). Germline values: CDR1 SGHTA, CDR2 FQGNSA. V lost 5 bases and J lost 0, with 14 bases in between. CDR3 length: 16 amino acids. CDR3 sequence: CASSPHPGVSGNTIYF. CDR3 DNA: TGTGCCAGCAGCCCGCATCCGGGGGTCTCTGGAAACACCATATATTTT. The full variable domain, its missing parts supplied by reference TRBV7-2 and TRBJ1-3, is GAGVSQSPSNKVTEKGKDVELRCDPISGHTALYWYRQSLGQGLEFLIYFQGNSAPDKSGLPSDRFSAERTGGSVSTLTIQRTQQEDSAVYLCASSPHPGVSGNTIYFGEGSWLTVV.

The chain links TRBV6-6 to TRBJ2-7; D ambiguous. CDR3 size: 12 residues. Germline CDR1 reads MNHNY; CDR2 reads SVGAGI (reference sequence). Trimming removed 5 bases at V and 2 bases at J, with 7 bases between. The CDR3 is CASSSTPYEQYF. The DNA for the CDR3 is TGTGCCAGCAGTAGTACTCCCTACGAGCAGTACTTC.

The chain recombines TRBV27 with TRBJ1-6; D is unclear. Germline V gene lookup returns CDR1 MNHEY and CDR2 SMNVEV (reference sequence). V lost 9 bases, J lost 5 bases, and 8 bases lay in between. The length of the CDR3 is 12 residues. Here the CDR3 DNA reads TGTGCCAGTGGGATCGATAATTCACCCCTCCACTTT. Protein sequence: CASGIDNSPLHF.

The chain couples TRBV12-3 or TRBV12-4 to TRBJ2-1; weak D call: TRBD1 (6 bases). V was pared by 6 bases and J by 7 bases, with 13 bases between. CDR3 length: 13 amino acids. This chain's CDR3 is CASSPYRANEQFF. The CDR3, as DNA: TGTGCCAGCAGCCCTTACAGGGCGAATGAGCAGTTCTTC.